The present T cell receptor beta chain was sequenced within a study of T cells expressing NK-cell markers. The CDR3 has 16 amino acids. Germline V gene data show CDR1 as MNHNS and CDR2 as SASEGT. TCRdb re-called the 5' RACE reads; one entry per CDR3 protein, DNA not given. The table for this sample gives 250,000 to 300,000 distinct CDR3 sequences. This TCR came from a man aged 18 to 30 in good health. The specimen was blood T cells: a sorted CD56 or NKG2C T cell subset, CD4+ or CD8+ T cells, or bulk PBMC T cells (not recorded which). The chain carries TRBV6-1 and TRBJ2-1. The CDR3 sequence is CASRTQPRLNYNEQFF.